Below, one T cell receptor (beta chain) is given with its context. The antigen is not known. The data originate from a study of post-analysis software for immune sequencing data. Study-wide findings and caveats: Among about 5 TRBV segments more frequent in patients than controls were TRBV5-6, TRBV5-1 and TRBV20-1. Compared with controls, patients showed significantly lower normalized Chao1 diversity. F measure showed strong co-clustering of same-batch samples.

cDNA libraries of TCR beta carried unique molecular identifiers. Researchers reported 400,000 to 600,000 cDNA molecules coming from roughly 0.93 to 9.6 million T cells. TCRdb passed the PCR reads through MiXCR, listing each CDR3 protein once. The sample has about 770,000 distinct CDR3 sequences, around 42% seen once. This CDR3 region has 13 residues. Per the germline V gene, CDR1 is DFQATT and CDR2 is SNEGSKA (reference sequence). V shed 4 bases and J 5 bases; nucleotides not matched to a gene: 2. Sequenced sample: blood. The chain recombines TRBV20-1 with TRBJ1-4; 9 positions agree with TRBD1. The sequence was collected from a girl aged 10 to 17 with multiple sclerosis. CDR3 in DNA: TGCAGTGCTATACAGGGGGCCAATGAAAAACTGTTTTTT. It translates to CSAIQGANEKLFF.